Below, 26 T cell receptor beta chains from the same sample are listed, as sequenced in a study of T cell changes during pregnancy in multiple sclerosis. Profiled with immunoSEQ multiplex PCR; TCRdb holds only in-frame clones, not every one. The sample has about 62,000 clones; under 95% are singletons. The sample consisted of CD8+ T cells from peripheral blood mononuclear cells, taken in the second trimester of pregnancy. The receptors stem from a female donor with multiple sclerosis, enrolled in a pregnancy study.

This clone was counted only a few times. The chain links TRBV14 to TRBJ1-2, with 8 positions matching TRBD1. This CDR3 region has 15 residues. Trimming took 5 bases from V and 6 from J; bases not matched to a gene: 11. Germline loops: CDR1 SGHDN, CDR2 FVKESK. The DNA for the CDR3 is TGTGCCAGCAGCTTACACCCGCAGGGGGCTGATGGCTACACCTTC. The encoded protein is CASSLHPQGADGYTF. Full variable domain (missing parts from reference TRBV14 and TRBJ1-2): EAGVTQFPSHSVIEKGQTVTLRCDPISGHDNLYWYRRVMGKEIKFLLHFVKESKQDESGMPNNRFLAERTGGTYSTLKVQPAELEDSGVYFCASSLHPQGADGYTFGSGTRLTVV.

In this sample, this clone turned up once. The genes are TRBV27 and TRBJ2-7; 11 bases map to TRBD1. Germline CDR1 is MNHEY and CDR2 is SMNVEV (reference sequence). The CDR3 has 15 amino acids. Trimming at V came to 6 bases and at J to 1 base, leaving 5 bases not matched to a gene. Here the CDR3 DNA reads TGTGCCAGCAGCAGGGGACAGGGGGGTTCCTACGAGCAGTACTTC. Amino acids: CASSRGQGGSYEQYF.

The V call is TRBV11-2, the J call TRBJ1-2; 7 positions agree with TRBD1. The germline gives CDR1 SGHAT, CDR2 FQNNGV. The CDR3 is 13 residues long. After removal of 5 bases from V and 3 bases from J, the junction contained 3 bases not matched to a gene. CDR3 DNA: TGTGCCAGCAGCGCGGGACAGTACTATGGCTACACCTTC. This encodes CASSAGQYYGYTF.

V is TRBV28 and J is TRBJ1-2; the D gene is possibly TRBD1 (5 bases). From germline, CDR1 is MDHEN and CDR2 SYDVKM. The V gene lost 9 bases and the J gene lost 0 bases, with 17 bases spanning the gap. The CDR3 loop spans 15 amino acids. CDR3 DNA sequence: TGTGCCAGTACCCCTCCCCAGGGAACTAACTATGGCTACACCTTC. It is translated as CASTPPQGTNYGYTF.

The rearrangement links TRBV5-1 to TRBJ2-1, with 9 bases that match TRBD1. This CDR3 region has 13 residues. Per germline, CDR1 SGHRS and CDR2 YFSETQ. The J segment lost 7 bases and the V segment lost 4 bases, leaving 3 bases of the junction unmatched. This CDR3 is CASSGQGSNEQFF. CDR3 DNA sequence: TGCGCCAGCAGCGGACAGGGGTCGAATGAGCAGTTCTTC. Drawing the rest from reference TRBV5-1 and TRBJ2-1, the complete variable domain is KAGVTQTPRYLIKTRGQQVTLSCSPISGHRSVSWYQQTPGQGLQFLFEYFSETQRNKGNFPGRFSGRQFSNSRSEMNVSTLELGDSALYLCASSGQGSNEQFFGPGTRLTVL.

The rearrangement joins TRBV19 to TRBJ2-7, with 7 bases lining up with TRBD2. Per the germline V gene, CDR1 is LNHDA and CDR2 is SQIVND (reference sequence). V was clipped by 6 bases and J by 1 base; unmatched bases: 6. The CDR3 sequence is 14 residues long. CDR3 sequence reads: CASSSGGSSYEQYF. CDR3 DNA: TGTGCCAGTAGCTCGGGGGGTTCGTCCTACGAGCAGTACTTC.

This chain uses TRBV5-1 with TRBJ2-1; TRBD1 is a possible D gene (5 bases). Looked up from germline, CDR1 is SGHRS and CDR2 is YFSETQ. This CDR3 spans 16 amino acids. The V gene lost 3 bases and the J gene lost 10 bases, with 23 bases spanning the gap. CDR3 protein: CASSSSPSWGPQEQFF. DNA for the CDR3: TGCGCCAGCAGCTCGAGCCCGTCGTGGGGCCCCCAAGAGCAGTTCTTC.

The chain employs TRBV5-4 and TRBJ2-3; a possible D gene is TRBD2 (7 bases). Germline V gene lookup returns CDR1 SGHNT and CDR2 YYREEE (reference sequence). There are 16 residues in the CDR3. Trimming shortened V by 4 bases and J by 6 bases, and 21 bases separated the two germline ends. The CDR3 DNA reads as TGTGCCAGCAGCCGGATATTCAGGGGAGGGACGGATACGCAGTATTTT. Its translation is CASSRIFRGGTDTQYF.

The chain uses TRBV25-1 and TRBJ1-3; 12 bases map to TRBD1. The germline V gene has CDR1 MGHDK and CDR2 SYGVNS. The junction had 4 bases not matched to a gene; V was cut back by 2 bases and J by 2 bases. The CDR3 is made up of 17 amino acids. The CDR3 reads CASSEVGQGAPGNTIYF. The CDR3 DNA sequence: TGTGCCAGCAGTGAAGTGGGACAGGGGGCACCTGGAAACACCATATATTTT.

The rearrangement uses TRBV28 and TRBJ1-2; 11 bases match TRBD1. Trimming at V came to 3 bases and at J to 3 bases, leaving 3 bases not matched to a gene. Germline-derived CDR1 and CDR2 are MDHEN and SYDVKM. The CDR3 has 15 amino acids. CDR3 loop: CASSLPGQGDYGYTF. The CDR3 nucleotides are TGTGCCAGCAGTTTGCCGGGACAGGGGGACTATGGCTACACCTTC.

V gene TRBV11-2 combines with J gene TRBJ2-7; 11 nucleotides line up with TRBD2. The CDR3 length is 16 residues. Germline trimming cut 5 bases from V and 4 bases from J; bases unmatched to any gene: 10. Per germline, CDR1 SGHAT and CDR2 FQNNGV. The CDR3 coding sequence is TGTGCCAGCAGCGATCCCGGGACTAGCGGATCGTACGAGCAGTACTTC. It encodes CASSDPGTSGSYEQYF.

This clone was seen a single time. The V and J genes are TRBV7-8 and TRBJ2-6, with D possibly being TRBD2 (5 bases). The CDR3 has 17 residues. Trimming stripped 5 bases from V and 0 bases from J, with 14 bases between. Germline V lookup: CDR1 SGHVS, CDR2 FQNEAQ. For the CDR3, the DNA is TGTGCCAGCAGCCCCGTGGGAGCAAGCTCTGGGGCCAACGTCCTGACTTTC. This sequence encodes CASSPVGASSGANVLTF.

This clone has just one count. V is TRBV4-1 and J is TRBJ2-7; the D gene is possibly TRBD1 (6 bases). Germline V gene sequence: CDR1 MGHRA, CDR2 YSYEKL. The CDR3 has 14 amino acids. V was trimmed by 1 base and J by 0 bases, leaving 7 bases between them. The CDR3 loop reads CASSQGTDSYEQYF. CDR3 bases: TGCGCCAGCAGCCAAGGGACAGACTCCTACGAGCAGTACTTC.

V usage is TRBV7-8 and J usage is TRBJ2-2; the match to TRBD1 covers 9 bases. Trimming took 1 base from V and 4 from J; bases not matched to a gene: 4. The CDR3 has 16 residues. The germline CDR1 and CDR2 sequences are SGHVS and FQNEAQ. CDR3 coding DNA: TGTGCCAGCAGCTTAGAAAAACAGGGGGCCACCGGGGAGCTGTTTTTT. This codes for CASSLEKQGATGELFF.

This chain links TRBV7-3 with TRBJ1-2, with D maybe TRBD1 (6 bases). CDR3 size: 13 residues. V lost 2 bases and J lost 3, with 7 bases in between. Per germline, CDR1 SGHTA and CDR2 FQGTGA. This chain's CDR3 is CASSLPGDYGYTF. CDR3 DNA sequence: TGTGCCAGCAGCTTACCAGGGGACTATGGCTACACCTTC. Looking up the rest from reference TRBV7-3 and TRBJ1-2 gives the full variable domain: GAGVSQTPSNKVTEKGKYVELRCDPISGHTALYWYRQSLGQGPEFLIYFQGTGAADDSGLPNDRFFAVRPEGSVSTLKIQRTERGDSAVYLCASSLPGDYGYTFGSGTRLTVV.

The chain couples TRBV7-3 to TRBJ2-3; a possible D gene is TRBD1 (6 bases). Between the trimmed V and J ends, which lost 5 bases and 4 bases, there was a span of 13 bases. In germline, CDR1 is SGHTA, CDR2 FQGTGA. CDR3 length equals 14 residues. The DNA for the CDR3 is TGTGCCAGCAGCCAGGGGCTAGTTGCAGATACGCAGTATTTT. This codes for CASSQGLVADTQYF.

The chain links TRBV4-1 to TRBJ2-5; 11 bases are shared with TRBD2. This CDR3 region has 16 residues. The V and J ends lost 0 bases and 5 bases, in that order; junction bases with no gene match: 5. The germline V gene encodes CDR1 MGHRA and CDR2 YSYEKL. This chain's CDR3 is CASSQDKLAGGETQYF. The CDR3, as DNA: TGCGCCAGCAGCCAAGACAAATTAGCGGGAGGGGAGACCCAGTACTTC.

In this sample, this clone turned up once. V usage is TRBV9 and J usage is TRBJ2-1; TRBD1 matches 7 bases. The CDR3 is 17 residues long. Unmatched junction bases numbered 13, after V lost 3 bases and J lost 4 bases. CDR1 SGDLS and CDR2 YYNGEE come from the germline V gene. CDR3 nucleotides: TGTGCCAGCAGCGATAGTGGGACAGTTCCATTATACAATGAGCAGTTCTTC. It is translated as CASSDSGTVPLYNEQFF. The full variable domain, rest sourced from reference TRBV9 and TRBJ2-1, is DSGVTQTPKHLITATGQRVTLRCSPRSGDLSVYWYQQSLDQGLQFLIQYYNGEERAKGNILERFSAQQFPDLHSELNLSSLELGDSALYFCASSDSGTVPLYNEQFFGPGTRLTVL.

CDR3 protein: CASSRPGQGYEQYF. CDR3 sequence (DNA): TGCGCCAGCAGCCGCCCGGGACAGGGCTACGAGCAGTACTTC. The rearrangement joins TRBV4-1 to TRBJ2-7, with 9 bases aligning to TRBD1. This CDR3 has 14 residues. Germline V gene data show CDR1 as MGHRA and CDR2 as YSYEKL. V shed 4 bases and J 3 bases; nucleotides not matched to a gene: 4.

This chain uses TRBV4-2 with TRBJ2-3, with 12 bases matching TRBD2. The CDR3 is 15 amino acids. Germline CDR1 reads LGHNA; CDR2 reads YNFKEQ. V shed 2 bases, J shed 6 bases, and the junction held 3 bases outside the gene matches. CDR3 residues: CASSQWTSGMDTQYF. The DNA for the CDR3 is TGTGCCAGCAGCCAATGGACTAGCGGGATGGATACGCAGTATTTT.

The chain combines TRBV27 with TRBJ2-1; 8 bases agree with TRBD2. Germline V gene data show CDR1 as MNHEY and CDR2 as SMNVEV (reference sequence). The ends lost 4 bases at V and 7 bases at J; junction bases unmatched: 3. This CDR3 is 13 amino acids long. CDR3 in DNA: TGTGCCAGCAGTTGGACGGGGGGGAATGAGCAGTTCTTC. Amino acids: CASSWTGGNEQFF.

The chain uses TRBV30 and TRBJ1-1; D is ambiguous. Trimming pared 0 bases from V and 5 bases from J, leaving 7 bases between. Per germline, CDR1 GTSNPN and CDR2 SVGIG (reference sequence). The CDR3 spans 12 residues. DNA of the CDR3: TGTGCCTGGAGTGTAGGGAGAACTGAAGCTTTCTTT. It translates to CAWSVGRTEAFF.

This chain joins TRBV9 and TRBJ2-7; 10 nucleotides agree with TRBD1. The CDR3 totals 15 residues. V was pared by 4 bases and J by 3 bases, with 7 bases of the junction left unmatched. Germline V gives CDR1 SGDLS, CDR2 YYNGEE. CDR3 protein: CASSPWDRGFYEQYF. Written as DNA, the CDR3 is TGTGCCAGCAGCCCGTGGGACAGGGGCTTCTACGAGCAGTACTTC.

The CDR3 nucleotides read TGTGCCAGCAGCTTAGAAGTCCAGGTCGGGAACACTGAAGCTTTCTTT. This encodes CASSLEVQVGNTEAFF. The gene calls are TRBV11-2 and TRBJ1-1; D call uncertain. Germline lookup yields CDR1 SGHAT and CDR2 FQNNGV. This CDR3 spans 16 amino acids. With 0 bases removed from V and 1 base from J, the gap between germline ends came to 12 bases.

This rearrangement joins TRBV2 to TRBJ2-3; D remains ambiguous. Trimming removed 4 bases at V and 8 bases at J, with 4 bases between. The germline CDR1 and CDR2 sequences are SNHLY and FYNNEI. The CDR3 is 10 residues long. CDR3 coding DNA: TGTGCCAGCAGTGGGGCTACGCAGTATTTT. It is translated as CASSGATQYF.

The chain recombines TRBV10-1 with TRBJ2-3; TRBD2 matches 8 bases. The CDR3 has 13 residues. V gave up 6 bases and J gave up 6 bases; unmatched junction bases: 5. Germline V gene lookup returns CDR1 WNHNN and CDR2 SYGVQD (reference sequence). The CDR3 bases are TGCGCCAGCAGGAAAGCGGGAGAGGATACGCAGTATTTT. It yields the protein CASRKAGEDTQYF.